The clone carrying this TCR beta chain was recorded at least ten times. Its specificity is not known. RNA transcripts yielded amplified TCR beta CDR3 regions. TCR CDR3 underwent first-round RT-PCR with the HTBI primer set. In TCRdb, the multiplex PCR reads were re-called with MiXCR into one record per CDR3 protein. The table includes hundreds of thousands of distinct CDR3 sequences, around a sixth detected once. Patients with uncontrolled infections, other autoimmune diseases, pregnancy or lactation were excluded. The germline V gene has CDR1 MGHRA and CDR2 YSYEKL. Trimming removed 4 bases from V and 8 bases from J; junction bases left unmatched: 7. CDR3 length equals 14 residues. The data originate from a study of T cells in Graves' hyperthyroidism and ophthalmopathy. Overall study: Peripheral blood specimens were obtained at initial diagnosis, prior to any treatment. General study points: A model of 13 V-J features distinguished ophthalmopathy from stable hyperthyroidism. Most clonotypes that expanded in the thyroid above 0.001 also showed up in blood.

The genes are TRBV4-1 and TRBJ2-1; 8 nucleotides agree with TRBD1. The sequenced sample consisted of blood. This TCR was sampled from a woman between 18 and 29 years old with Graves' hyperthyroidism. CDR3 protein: CASSPDRGEDEQFF. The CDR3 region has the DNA TGCGCCAGCAGCCCCGACAGGGGCGAGGATGAGCAGTTCTTC.